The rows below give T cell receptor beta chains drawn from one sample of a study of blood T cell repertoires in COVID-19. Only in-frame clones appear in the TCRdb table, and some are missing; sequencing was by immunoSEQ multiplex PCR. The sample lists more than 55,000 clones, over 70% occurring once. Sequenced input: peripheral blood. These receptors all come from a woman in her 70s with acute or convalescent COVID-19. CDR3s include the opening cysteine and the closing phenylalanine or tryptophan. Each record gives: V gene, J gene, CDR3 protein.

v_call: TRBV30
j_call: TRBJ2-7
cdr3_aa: CAWSVIRGEQYF

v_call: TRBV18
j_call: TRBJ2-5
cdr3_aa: CASSPGGEGTQYF

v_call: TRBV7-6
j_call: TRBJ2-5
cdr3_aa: CASSPSPAGTQYF

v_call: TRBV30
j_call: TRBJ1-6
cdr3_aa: CARGQGSSYNSPLHF

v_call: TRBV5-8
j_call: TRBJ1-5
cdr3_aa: CASSFTGVGNQPQHF

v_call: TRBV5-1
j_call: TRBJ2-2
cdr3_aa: CASSGGGSTGELFF

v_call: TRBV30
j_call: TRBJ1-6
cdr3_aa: CAWSVPRSDSPLHF

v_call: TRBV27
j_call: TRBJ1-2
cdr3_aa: CASSFRQGHGYTF

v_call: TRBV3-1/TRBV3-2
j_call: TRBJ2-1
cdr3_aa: CASSQMGQGASYEQFF

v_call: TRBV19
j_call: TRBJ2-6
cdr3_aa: CASSIGGSGANVLTF

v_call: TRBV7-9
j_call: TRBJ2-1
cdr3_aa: CASSLYPFDRGQQFF

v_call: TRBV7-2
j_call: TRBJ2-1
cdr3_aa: CASSLRTGLNNEQFF

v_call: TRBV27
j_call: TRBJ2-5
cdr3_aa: CASSLSRLANNRETQYF

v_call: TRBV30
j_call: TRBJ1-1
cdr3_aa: CAWRLKTRGAEAFF

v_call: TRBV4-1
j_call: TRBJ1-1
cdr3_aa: CASHPGDRDNTEAFF

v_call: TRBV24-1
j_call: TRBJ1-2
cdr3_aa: CATSQDNYGYTF

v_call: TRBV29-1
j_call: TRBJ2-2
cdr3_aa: CSVPGDTGELFF

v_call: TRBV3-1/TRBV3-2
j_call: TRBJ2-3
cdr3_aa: CASSLPGDPIVDTQYF

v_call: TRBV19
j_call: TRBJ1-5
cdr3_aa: CASAGIGQPQHF

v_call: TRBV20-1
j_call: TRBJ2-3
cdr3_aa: CSASSGGPPGDTQYF

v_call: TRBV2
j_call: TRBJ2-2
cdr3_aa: CASSDTRTGVTGELFF

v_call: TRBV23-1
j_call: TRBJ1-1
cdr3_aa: CASNLTGEAFF

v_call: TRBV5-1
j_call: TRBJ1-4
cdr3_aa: CASSLLGQGNEKLFF

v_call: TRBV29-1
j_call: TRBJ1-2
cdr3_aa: CSVAADSYGYTF

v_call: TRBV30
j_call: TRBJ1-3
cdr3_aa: CAWSTGAGNTIYF

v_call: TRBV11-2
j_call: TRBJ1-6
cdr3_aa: CASSLHPGQVSPLHF

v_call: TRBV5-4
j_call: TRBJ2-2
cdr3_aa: CASSRRGGTGELFF

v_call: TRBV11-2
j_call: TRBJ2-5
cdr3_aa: CASSTHEITGTQYF

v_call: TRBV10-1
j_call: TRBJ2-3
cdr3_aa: CASGIAGAGTDTQYF

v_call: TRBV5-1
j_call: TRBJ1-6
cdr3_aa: CASSLGQYNSPLHF

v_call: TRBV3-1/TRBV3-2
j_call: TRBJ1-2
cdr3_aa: CASSQVSRVSGYTF

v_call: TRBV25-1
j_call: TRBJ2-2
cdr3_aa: CASSQDRGHTGELFF

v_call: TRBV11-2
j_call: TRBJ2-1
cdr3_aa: CASRTGNEQFF

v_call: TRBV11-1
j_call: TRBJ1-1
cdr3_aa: CASSWIGGLSTEAFF

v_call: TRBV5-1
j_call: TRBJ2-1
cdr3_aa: CASRRSESSYNEQFF

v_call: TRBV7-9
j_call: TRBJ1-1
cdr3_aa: CASRWGGLTEAFF

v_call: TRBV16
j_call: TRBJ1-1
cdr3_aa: CASSQSRTRSPEAFF

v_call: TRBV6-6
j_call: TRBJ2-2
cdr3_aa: CASSPRGDRGELGGTGELFF

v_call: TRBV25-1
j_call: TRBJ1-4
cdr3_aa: CASSEWGTGLFF

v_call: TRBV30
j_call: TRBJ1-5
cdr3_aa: CAWSEGFQPQHF

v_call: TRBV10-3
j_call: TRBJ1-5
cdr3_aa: CAISAGQGHQPQHF

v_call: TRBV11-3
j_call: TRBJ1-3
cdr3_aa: CASSSTGPGNTIYF

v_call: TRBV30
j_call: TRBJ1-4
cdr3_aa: CAWSVQGGTNEKLFF

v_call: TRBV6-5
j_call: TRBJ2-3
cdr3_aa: CASGTGMADTQYF

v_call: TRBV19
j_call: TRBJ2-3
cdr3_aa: CASSIYGLATDTQYF

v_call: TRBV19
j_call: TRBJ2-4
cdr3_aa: CASSTGGFAKNIQYF

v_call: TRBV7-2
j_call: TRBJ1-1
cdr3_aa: CASSRRGVEAFF

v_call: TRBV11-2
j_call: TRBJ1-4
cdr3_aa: CASSLGGFNEKLFF

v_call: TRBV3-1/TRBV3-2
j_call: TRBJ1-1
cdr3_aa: CASSPHTLGLNTEAFF

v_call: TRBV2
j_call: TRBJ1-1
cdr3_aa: CASRTGQGITEAFF

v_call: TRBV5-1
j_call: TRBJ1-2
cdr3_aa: CASSLAGQGAIYGYTF

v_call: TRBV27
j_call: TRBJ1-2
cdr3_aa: CASSSQDSSYTF

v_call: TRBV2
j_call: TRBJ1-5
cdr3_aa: CASSETNSNQPQHF